Shown below are 31 T cell receptor beta chains from a single sample sequenced in a study of T cell responses to AZD1222 COVID-19 vaccine. Data came from immunoSEQ multiplex PCR; TCRdb stores just in-frame clones and leaves some out. The sample contains roughly 100,000 clones, about 90% of which appear only once. The sequencing here drew on peripheral blood, taken on day 0 of AZD1222 vaccination. Source of these receptors: an adult in good health.

This clone was observed once. The V call is TRBV6-2 or TRBV6-3, the J call TRBJ1-1; D gene uncertain. The CDR3 is made up of 13 amino acids. Germline CDR1 is MNHEY and CDR2 is SVGEGT. Trimming cost V 4 bases and J 1 base, with 7 bases left between them. The CDR3 protein is CASSFRQNTEAFF. The CDR3 bases are TGTGCCAGCAGTTTTCGACAGAACACTGAAGCTTTCTTT.

The chain has TRBV9 and TRBJ1-2, with TRBD1 matching over 9 bases. This CDR3 has 17 residues. J gave up 1 base and V 0 bases, and 7 bases lay outside the gene matches. Looked up from germline, CDR1 is SGDLS and CDR2 is YYNGEE. CDR3 sequence: CASSVETGGAINYGYTF. The CDR3 nucleotides read TGTGCCAGCAGCGTAGAGACAGGGGGTGCGATTAACTATGGCTACACCTTC.

The CDR3 spells CASSGDLVSTEAFF. Written as DNA, the CDR3 is TGTGCCAGCAGTGGGGATTTGGTTAGCACTGAAGCTTTCTTT. The chain has TRBV2 and TRBJ1-1; D gene unclear. The germline V and J ends were trimmed by 4 bases and 4 bases, with 13 bases remaining between them. The CDR3 has 14 amino acids. Germline-derived CDR1 and CDR2 are SNHLY and FYNNEI.

This sequence joins TRBV11-2 and TRBJ1-1; 7 bases align to TRBD1. In germline, CDR1 is SGHAT, CDR2 FQNNGV. The CDR3 contains 15 residues. Trimming at V came to 3 bases and at J to 6 bases, leaving 10 bases not matched to a gene. CDR3 nucleotide sequence: TGTGCCAGCAGCTTTAGCGGAGACAGGGTGTCTGAAGCTTTCTTT. Protein product: CASSFSGDRVSEAFF.

The chain employs TRBV10-3 and TRBJ1-1, with 8 bases fitting TRBD1. V shed 5 bases and J 2 bases; nucleotides not matched to a gene: 10. This CDR3 is 16 amino acids long. Germline CDR1 reads ENHRY; CDR2 reads SYGVKD. The CDR3 here is CAISPRETGDNTEAFF. CDR3 sequence (DNA): TGTGCCATCAGTCCACGGGAGACAGGGGATAACACTGAAGCTTTCTTT.

The gene calls are TRBV4-2 and TRBJ2-4; TRBD1 might be the D (6 bases). The CDR3 runs 16 residues. The V gene lost 2 bases and the J gene lost 0 bases, with 11 bases spanning the gap. The germline V gene encodes CDR1 LGHNA and CDR2 YNFKEQ. CDR3 loop: CASSQPGDLAKNIQYF. CDR3 nucleotides: TGTGCCAGCAGCCAACCAGGGGACCTAGCCAAAAACATTCAGTACTTC.

The rearrangement joins TRBV27 to TRBJ2-7; D gene ambiguous. The length of the CDR3 is 13 residues. V was cut by 5 bases and J by 0 bases, with 8 bases left in between. CDR1 and CDR2 (germline): MNHEY, SMNVEV (reference sequence). The CDR3 loop is CASSVKSSYEQYF. DNA of the CDR3: TGTGCCAGCAGTGTAAAGAGCTCCTACGAGCAGTACTTC.

This rearrangement joins TRBV9 to TRBJ2-3; D perhaps matches TRBD2 (6 bases). V lost 0 bases to trimming and J lost 2 bases, with 10 bases between them. The CDR3 extends over 15 amino acids. From germline, CDR1 is SGDLS and CDR2 YYNGEE. The DNA for the CDR3 is TGTGCCAGCAGCGTAGGGGGACTTGCCACAGATACGCAGTATTTT. Protein product: CASSVGGLATDTQYF. Complete variable domain (other parts from reference TRBV9 and TRBJ2-3): DSGVTQTPKHLITATGQRVTLRCSPRSGDLSVYWYQQSLDQGLQFLIQYYNGEERAKGNILERFSAQQFPDLHSELNLSSLELGDSALYFCASSVGGLATDTQYFGPGTRLTVL.

The gene calls are TRBV5-6 and TRBJ2-7; D remains ambiguous. Germline-derived CDR1 and CDR2 are SGHDT and YYEEEE. There are 14 residues in the CDR3. V was pared by 0 bases and J by 2 bases, with 9 bases between. This chain's CDR3 is CASSLGAGTYEQYF. DNA of the CDR3: TGTGCCAGCAGCTTGGGTGCAGGTACCTACGAGCAGTACTTC.

This clone was recorded a few times. The chain recombines TRBV9 with TRBJ2-7; 8 bases agree with TRBD1. CDR3 length equals 12 residues. Germline V gene data show CDR1 as SGDLS and CDR2 as YYNGEE. Trimming removed 6 bases from V and 6 bases from J; junction bases left unmatched: 5. The CDR3 DNA reads TGTGCCAGCAACCAGGGGGCGGGCGAGCAGTACTTC. It codes for CASNQGAGEQYF. Complete variable domain (other parts from reference TRBV9 and TRBJ2-7): DSGVTQTPKHLITATGQRVTLRCSPRSGDLSVYWYQQSLDQGLQFLIQYYNGEERAKGNILERFSAQQFPDLHSELNLSSLELGDSALYFCASNQGAGEQYFGPGTRLTVT.

V and J are TRBV12-5 and TRBJ2-5; 7 bases are a match to TRBD2. CDR1 is LGHNT, CDR2 FRNRAP, per germline. The CDR3 sequence is 16 residues long. Trimming at V came to 8 bases and at J to 5 bases, leaving 17 bases not matched to a gene. CDR3 DNA sequence: TGTGCTAGTAGCCGCCGCTCCAGACTAGCTGATGAGACCCAGTACTTC. Its protein product is CASSRRSRLADETQYF.

This chain uses TRBV24-1 with TRBJ2-2, with no clear D. The V and J ends lost 6 bases and 4 bases respectively, with 8 bases between them. CDR1 and CDR2 (germline): KGHDR, SFDVKD. The CDR3 is 13 amino acids. The CDR3 spells CATSRGFTGELFF. CDR3 in DNA: TGTGCCACCAGTCGAGGATTCACCGGGGAGCTGTTTTTT.

With regard to this clone: Other DNA sequences in the same sample also yield this CDR3. This sequence joins TRBV2 and TRBJ1-5, with TRBD1 identical over 9 bases. V dropped 4 bases and J dropped 2; count of bases not matched to a gene: 3. This CDR3 spans 15 amino acids. Germline CDR1 SNHLY, CDR2 FYNNEI. The CDR3 region has the DNA TGTGCCAGCAGTGGACAGGGGGTCGGCAATCAGCCCCAGCATTTT. This codes for CASSGQGVGNQPQHF.

The chain couples TRBV30 to TRBJ2-2; D not certain. Trimming cost V 1 base and J 7 bases, with 10 bases left between them. Germline assignment: CDR1 GTSNPN and CDR2 SVGIG (reference sequence). The CDR3 is 13 amino acids. CDR3 DNA: TGTGCCTGGAGTGCAGCAGGCCTCGGGGAGCTGTTTTTT. This codes for CAWSAAGLGELFF.

This chain connects TRBV4-1 to TRBJ1-1, with D uncertain. With 4 bases removed from V and 0 bases from J, the gap between germline ends came to 12 bases. Germline lookup yields CDR1 MGHRA and CDR2 YSYEKL. The CDR3 runs 15 residues. The CDR3 loop is CASSPLGSMNTEAFF. CDR3 in DNA: TGCGCCAGCAGCCCCTTGGGCAGCATGAACACTGAAGCTTTCTTT.

This chain links TRBV6-2 or TRBV6-3 with TRBJ2-1; no clear D. Germline-derived CDR1 and CDR2 are MNHEY and SVGEGT. CDR3 length: 13 amino acids. The V and J ends lost 4 bases and 12 bases respectively, with 16 bases between them. This CDR3 reads CASSSGPSTVQFF. CDR3 bases: TGTGCCAGCAGTTCCGGGCCGTCCACTGTGCAGTTCTTC.

This rearrangement joins TRBV4-1 to TRBJ2-7; 7 nucleotides match TRBD1. The CDR3 sequence is 15 residues long. V was pared by 0 bases and J by 2 bases, with 4 bases of the junction left unmatched. Germline V gene data show CDR1 as MGHRA and CDR2 as YSYEKL. The CDR3 protein is CASSQELTGTYEQYF. CDR3 coding DNA: TGCGCCAGCAGCCAAGAACTGACAGGGACCTACGAGCAGTACTTC.

The chain links TRBV6-5 to TRBJ2-7, with 7 nucleotides matching TRBD1. The CDR3 is 12 amino acids. The junction had 8 bases not matched to a gene; V was cut back by 11 bases and J by 4 bases. From germline, CDR1 is MNHEY and CDR2 SVGAGI. For the CDR3, the DNA is TGTGCCGCCCAAGACAGGGCTTACGAGCAGTACTTC. Its protein is CAAQDRAYEQYF.

This chain uses TRBV6-5 with TRBJ1-2, with a possible D match to TRBD1 (6 bases). Deletions cut 6 bases from V and 2 bases from J, with 10 bases between. The germline CDR1 and CDR2 sequences are MNHEY and SVGAGI. The CDR3 runs 13 residues. As DNA, the CDR3 is TGTGCCAGCAGCCGTACAGGGAACTATGGCTACACCTTC. This codes for CASSRTGNYGYTF.

This chain links TRBV30 with TRBJ2-1; no clear D gene. The CDR3 contains 10 residues. Germline V CDR1 and CDR2: GTSNPN, SVGIG (reference sequence). Deletions cut 0 bases from V and 10 bases from J, with 4 bases between. The CDR3 here is CAWSVVEQFF. CDR3 bases: TGTGCCTGGAGTGTAGTAGAGCAGTTCTTC. The full variable domain, rest sourced from reference TRBV30 and TRBJ2-1, is SQTIHQWPATLVQPVGSPLSLECTVEGTSNPNLYWYRQAAGRGLQLLFYSVGIGQISSEVPQNLSASRPQDRQFILSSKKLLLSDSGFYLCAWSVVEQFFGPGTRLTVL.

The chain couples TRBV5-6 to TRBJ1-6; D ambiguous. Germline CDR1 is SGHDT and CDR2 is YYEEEE. Trimming shortened V by 0 bases and J by 3 bases, and 10 bases separated the two germline ends. The CDR3 length is 16 residues. As DNA, the CDR3 is TGTGCCAGCAGCTTGGAGACGGCATTCTATAATTCACCCCTCCACTTT. This gives the protein CASSLETAFYNSPLHF.

V is TRBV7-9 and J is TRBJ1-1; no clear D gene. From germline, CDR1 is SEHNR and CDR2 FQNEAQ (reference sequence). The length of the CDR3 is 11 residues. Trimming took off 4 bases at V and 5 bases at J, with 5 bases between the two ends. The CDR3, as DNA: TGTGCCAGCAGCTCGAGGACTGAAGCTTTCTTT. Amino acids: CASSSRTEAFF.

The gene calls are TRBV7-8 and TRBJ2-6; D remains ambiguous. This CDR3 has 16 residues. Trimming stripped 2 bases from V and 0 bases from J, with 8 bases between. Germline V gives CDR1 SGHVS, CDR2 FQNEAQ. CDR3 residues: CASSLFVISGANVLTF. The CDR3 nucleotides are TGTGCCAGCAGCTTATTCGTAATCTCTGGGGCCAACGTCCTGACTTTC.

V is TRBV20-1 and J is TRBJ2-6; tentatively, D is TRBD2 (6 bases). Trimming removed 3 bases from V and 2 bases from J, with 17 bases in between. The CDR3 has 17 residues. In germline, CDR1 is DFQATT, CDR2 SNEGSKA (reference sequence). CDR3 bases: TGCAGTGCTAGTGGAGGGCCCCTGGGGACTGGGGCCAACGTCCTGACTTTC. The encoded protein is CSASGGPLGTGANVLTF.

In this sample, this clone turned up a few times. CDR3 protein: CASSQETGGADNEQFF. As DNA, the CDR3 is TGTGCCAGCAGCCAAGAGACAGGGGGCGCGGACAATGAGCAGTTCTTC. V gene TRBV4-2 combines with J gene TRBJ2-1; 10 bases match TRBD1. In germline, CDR1 is LGHNA, CDR2 YNFKEQ. The J segment lost 5 bases and the V segment lost 0 bases, leaving 4 bases of the junction unmatched. The CDR3 has 16 amino acids.

CDR3 sequence: CASSQPGTDGGNTIYF. CDR3 coding DNA: TGTGCCAGCTCACAGCCTGGGACGGACGGTGGAAACACCATATATTTT. This chain connects TRBV18 to TRBJ1-3; D is possibly TRBD1 (5 bases). The CDR3 runs 16 residues. Trimming left V 4 bases short and J 3 bases short, with 16 bases between. The V gene's germline CDR1 is KGHSH and CDR2 LQKENI.

The genes are TRBV9 and TRBJ1-2; D ambiguous. The CDR3 totals 14 residues. Trimming removed 0 bases at V and 4 bases at J, with 10 bases between. From germline, CDR1 is SGDLS and CDR2 YYNGEE. This CDR3 is CASSVGGQSYGYTF. DNA of the CDR3: TGTGCCAGCAGCGTAGGAGGGCAGAGCTATGGCTACACCTTC.

The chain joins TRBV18 to TRBJ2-3; D is ambiguous. Germline V gene sequence: CDR1 KGHSH, CDR2 LQKENI. Trimming cost V 5 bases and J 2 bases, with 5 bases left between them. This CDR3 has 12 residues. The CDR3 region is CASSTNTDTQYF. The DNA for the CDR3 is TGTGCCAGCTCAACTAACACAGATACGCAGTATTTT.

This chain uses TRBV10-3 with TRBJ2-1; weak D call: TRBD1 (5 bases). V was trimmed by 10 bases and J by 4 bases, leaving 11 bases between them. The CDR3 has 12 residues. Germline loops: CDR1 ENHRY, CDR2 SYGVKD. The CDR3 spells CATRVGYNEQFF. Written as DNA, the CDR3 is TGTGCCACCAGGGTGGGGTACAATGAGCAGTTCTTC.

The J gene is TRBJ2-7, the V gene TRBV2, with 9 bases fitting TRBD2. CDR1 and CDR2 from the germline V gene are SNHLY and FYNNEI. J was trimmed by 4 bases and V by 10 bases; bases with no gene match: 8. CDR3 size: 13 residues. The CDR3 here is CATRWGLAYEQYF. The CDR3 DNA is TGTGCCACCCGGTGGGGACTAGCTTACGAGCAGTACTTC.

The J gene is TRBJ1-1, the V gene TRBV6-5, with D uncertain. The V end lost 11 bases, the J end lost 1 base, and 14 bases lay between the germline ends. CDR3 length: 13 residues. Per germline, CDR1 MNHEY and CDR2 SVGAGI. The chain's CDR3 is CALEWTANTEAFF. Here the CDR3 DNA reads TGTGCCCTTGAGTGGACGGCGAACACTGAAGCTTTCTTT.